This T cell receptor (beta chain) was observed in a study of blood T cell repertoires in COVID-19. Study details: COVID-19 samples, acute and convalescent, were from the United States, Italy and Spain. Nucleic acid was either cDNA or gDNA, and it came from T cells, B-cell-depleted T cells, or PBMCs.

There are 15 residues in the CDR3. Germline V gene data show CDR1 as SGHTA and CDR2 as FQGTGA. V was cut by 5 bases and J by 0 bases, with 13 bases left in between. Per the original data handling: Nucleated cell counts were estimated from reference gene primer amplification. Method: immunoSEQ multiplex PCR; TCRdb's copy keeps in-frame clones and lacks some. The D gene and trimming were derived from the DNA, and the V and J assignments and clone size from that table. In the table there are around 150,000 clones, roughly nine tenths of which are singletons. This sequence was found in a young man with acute or convalescent COVID-19. The sequenced material came from peripheral blood. This chain connects TRBV7-3 to TRBJ1-1, with D uncertain. CDR3 loop: CASSPGGRMNTEAFF. The CDR3 region has the DNA TGTGCCAGCAGCCCCGGAGGGCGGATGAACACTGAAGCTTTCTTT.